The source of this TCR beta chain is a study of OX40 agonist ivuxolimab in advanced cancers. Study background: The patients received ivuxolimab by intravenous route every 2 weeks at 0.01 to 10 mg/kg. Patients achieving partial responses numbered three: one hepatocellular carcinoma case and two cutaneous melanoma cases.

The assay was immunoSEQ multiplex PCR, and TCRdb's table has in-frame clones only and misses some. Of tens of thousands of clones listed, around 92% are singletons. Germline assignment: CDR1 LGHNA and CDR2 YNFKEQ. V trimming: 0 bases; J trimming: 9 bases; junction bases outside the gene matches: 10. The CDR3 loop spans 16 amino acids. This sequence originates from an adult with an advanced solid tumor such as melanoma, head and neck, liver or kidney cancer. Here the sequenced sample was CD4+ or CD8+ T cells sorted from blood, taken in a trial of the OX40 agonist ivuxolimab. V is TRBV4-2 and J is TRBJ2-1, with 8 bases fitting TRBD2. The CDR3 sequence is CASSQDPGLVSGEQFF. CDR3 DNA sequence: TGTGCCAGCAGCCAAGACCCGGGACTAGTCTCCGGTGAGCAGTTCTTC.